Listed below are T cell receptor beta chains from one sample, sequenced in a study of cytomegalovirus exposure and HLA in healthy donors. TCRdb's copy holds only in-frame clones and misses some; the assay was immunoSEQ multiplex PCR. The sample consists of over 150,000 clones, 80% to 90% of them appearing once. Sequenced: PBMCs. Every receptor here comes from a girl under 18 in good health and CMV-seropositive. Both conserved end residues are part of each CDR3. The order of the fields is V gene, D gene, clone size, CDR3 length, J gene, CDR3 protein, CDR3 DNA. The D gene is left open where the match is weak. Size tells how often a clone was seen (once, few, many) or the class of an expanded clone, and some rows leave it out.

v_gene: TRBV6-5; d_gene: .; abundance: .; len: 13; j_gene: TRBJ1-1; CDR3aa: CASSYSGATEAFF; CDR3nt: TGTGCCAGCAGTTACTCGGGCGCCACTGAAGCTTTCTTT
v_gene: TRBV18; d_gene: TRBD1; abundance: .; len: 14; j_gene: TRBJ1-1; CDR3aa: CASSPIQGRTEAFF; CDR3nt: TGTGCCAGCTCACCGATACAGGGGAGGACTGAAGCTTTCTTT
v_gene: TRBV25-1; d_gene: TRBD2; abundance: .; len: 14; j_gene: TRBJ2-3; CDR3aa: CATQLAGWADTQYF; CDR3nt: TGTGCCACCCAACTAGCGGGGTGGGCAGATACGCAGTATTTT
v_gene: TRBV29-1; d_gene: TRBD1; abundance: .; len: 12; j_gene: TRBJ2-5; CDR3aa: CSAQDRRETQYF; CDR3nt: TGCAGCGCCCAGGACAGGAGAGAGACCCAGTACTTC
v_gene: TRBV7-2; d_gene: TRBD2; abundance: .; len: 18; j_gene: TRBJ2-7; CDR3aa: CASSLGGLAGRPPPEQYF; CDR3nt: TGTGCCAGCAGCTTAGGGGGACTAGCGGGGCGCCCTCCCCCGGAGCAGTACTTC
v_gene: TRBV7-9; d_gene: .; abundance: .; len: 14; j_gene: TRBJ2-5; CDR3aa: CASSPRTAQETQYF; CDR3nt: TGTGCCAGCAGCCCGCGGACTGCCCAAGAGACCCAGTACTTC
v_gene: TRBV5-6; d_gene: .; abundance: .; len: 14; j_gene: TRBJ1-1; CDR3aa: CASDFQRLNTEAFF; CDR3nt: TGTGCCAGTGATTTTCAGCGATTGAACACTGAAGCTTTCTTT
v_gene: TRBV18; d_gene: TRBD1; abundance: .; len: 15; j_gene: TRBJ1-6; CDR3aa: CASSPPQGENSPLHF; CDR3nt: TGTGCCAGCTCACCACCCCAGGGGGAAAATTCACCCCTCCACTTT
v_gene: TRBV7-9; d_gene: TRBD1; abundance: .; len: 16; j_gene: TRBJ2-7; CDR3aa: CASSPRTGATGYEQYF; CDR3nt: TGTGCCAGCAGCCCTAGGACAGGGGCAACTGGCTACGAGCAGTACTTC
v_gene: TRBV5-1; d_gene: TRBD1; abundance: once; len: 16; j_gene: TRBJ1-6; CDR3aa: CASSSGTGGSNSPLHF; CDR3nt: TGCGCCAGCAGCTCCGGGACAGGGGGCTCTAATTCACCCCTCCACTTT
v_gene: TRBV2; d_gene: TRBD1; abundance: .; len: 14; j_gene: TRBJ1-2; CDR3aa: CASSRGQDPFGYTF; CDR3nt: TGTGCCAGCAGTCGAGGACAGGACCCGTTCGGCTACACCTTC
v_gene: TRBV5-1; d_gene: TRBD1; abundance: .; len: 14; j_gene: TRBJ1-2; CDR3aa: CASSPKETGDGYTF; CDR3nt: TGCGCCAGCAGCCCAAAAGAAACAGGGGATGGCTACACCTTC
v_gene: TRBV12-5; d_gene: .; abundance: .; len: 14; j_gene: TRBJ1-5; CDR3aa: CASGLLVGDQPQHF; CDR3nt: TGTGCTAGTGGTTTGTTGGTAGGGGATCAGCCCCAGCATTTT
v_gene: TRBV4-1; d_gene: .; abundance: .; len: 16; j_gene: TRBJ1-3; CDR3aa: CASSLLFIGGGNTIYF; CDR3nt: TGCGCCAGCAGCCTCTTGTTTATAGGGGGTGGAAACACCATATATTTT
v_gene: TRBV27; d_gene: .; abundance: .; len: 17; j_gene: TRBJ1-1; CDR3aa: CASSSTPTVYMNTEAFF; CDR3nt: TGTGCCAGCAGTTCCACCCCCACAGTTTACATGAACACTGAAGCTTTCTTT
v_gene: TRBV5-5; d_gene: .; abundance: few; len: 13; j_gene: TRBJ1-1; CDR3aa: CASSLFVQTEAFF; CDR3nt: TGTGCCAGCAGCTTGTTCGTTCAGACTGAAGCTTTCTTT
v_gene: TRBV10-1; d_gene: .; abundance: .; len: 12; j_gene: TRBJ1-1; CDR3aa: CASSAQNTEAFF; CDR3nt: TGCGCCAGCAGTGCACAGAACACTGAAGCTTTCTTT
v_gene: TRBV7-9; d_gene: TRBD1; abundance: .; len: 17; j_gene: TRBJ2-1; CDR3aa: CASSVDLGRGPHNEQFF; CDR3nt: TGTGCCAGCAGCGTTGACCTGGGCAGGGGGCCCCACAATGAGCAGTTCTTC